These 10 T cell receptor beta chains were all obtained from the same sample, sequenced in a study of blood T cell repertoires in COVID-19 (dated by TCRdb to the early 2020s). The library was generated by the immunoSEQ multiplex PCR assay. Sourced from immuneACCESS, this table was stored by TCRdb with only in-frame sequences that have V and J called. A share of the clones is absent; for the studies checked, an unresolved V gene accounts for under half, and the remainder has no known explanation. The sample table lists 200,000 to 300,000 clones, around 83% of them with a count of one. About an eighth of the sample comes from the top ten. Sequencing was done on a sample of peripheral blood. All receptors derive from a woman in her sixties or seventies with active or convalescent COVID-19.

The chain combines TRBV11-2 with TRBJ1-3, with D perhaps TRBD1 (5 bases). Trimming left V 6 bases short and J 2 bases short, with 20 bases between. The CDR3 is 17 amino acids. Germline-derived CDR1 and CDR2 are SGHAT and FQNNGV. CDR3 in DNA: TGTGCCAGCAGAGAAGTGGGTGGCAGGGAAGCTGGAAACACCATATATTTT. Protein: CASREVGGREAGNTIYF.

V gene TRBV7-6 combines with J gene TRBJ2-1, with D possibly matching TRBD1 (6 bases). The germline V gene has CDR1 SGHVS and CDR2 FNYEAQ. V shed 4 bases and J shed 4 bases, with 11 bases lying between them. The CDR3 has 14 amino acids. The CDR3 sequence is CASSSQGKYNEQFF. As DNA, the CDR3 is TGTGCCAGCAGCTCCCAGGGGAAGTACAATGAGCAGTTCTTC.

J is TRBJ1-2 and V is TRBV24-1, with 8 bases that match TRBD1. CDR3 length equals 14 residues. J lost 2 bases, V lost 5 bases, and 3 bases had no gene match. Germline V lookup: CDR1 KGHDR, CDR2 SFDVKD. CDR3 residues: CATSAGQGNYGYTF. CDR3 nucleotides: TGTGCCACCAGTGCCGGACAGGGCAACTATGGCTACACCTTC.

V gene TRBV27 combines with J gene TRBJ1-4, with 7 bases aligning to TRBD1. The germline gives CDR1 MNHEY, CDR2 SMNVEV (reference sequence). The CDR3 is 14 amino acids. The V segment lost 2 bases and the J segment 8 bases; nucleotides outside the gene matches: 5. CDR3 sequence: CASSLTGQIEKLFF. The CDR3 nucleotides are TGTGCCAGCAGTTTAACGGGACAGATAGAAAAACTGTTTTTT.

The CDR3 DNA reads TGTGCCAGTAGTATCGGGGTAGCGGGGGGGTCCTTGAACACCGGGGAGCTGTTTTTT. This translates into CASSIGVAGGSLNTGELFF. The genes are TRBV19 and TRBJ2-2; 11 bases map to TRBD2. This CDR3 is built from 19 residues. With V trimmed by 3 bases and J by 1 base, 10 bases remained unmatched. From germline, CDR1 is LNHDA and CDR2 SQIVND (reference sequence).

This chain links TRBV5-1 with TRBJ2-5, with TRBD2 matching over 11 bases. J gave up 6 bases and V 0 bases, and 7 bases lay outside the gene matches. The CDR3 totals 16 residues. CDR1 and CDR2 (germline): SGHRS, YFSETQ. CDR3 region: CASSLVSGGAGKTQYF. The CDR3 nucleotides are TGCGCCAGCAGCTTGGTTAGCGGGGGGGCCGGAAAGACCCAGTACTTC. The complete variable domain, with remaining parts taken from reference TRBV5-1 and TRBJ2-5, reads KAGVTQTPRYLIKTRGQQVTLSCSPISGHRSVSWYQQTPGQGLQFLFEYFSETQRNKGNFPGRFSGRQFSNSRSEMNVSTLELGDSALYLCASSLVSGGAGKTQYFGPGTRLLVL.

The genes are TRBV7-2 and TRBJ2-7, with 7 bases matching TRBD1. Looked up from germline, CDR1 is SGHTA and CDR2 is FQGNSA. The junction had 4 bases not matched to a gene; V was cut back by 1 base and J by 10 bases. This CDR3 has 12 residues. The CDR3 nucleotides are TGTGCCAGCAGCTTAGGGGGACAGCACCAGTACTTC. Encoded protein: CASSLGGQHQYF.

The genes are TRBV4-3 and TRBJ2-1; a weak D match, TRBD1 (6 bases). CDR1 LGHNA and CDR2 YSLEER come from the germline V gene. CDR3 size: 14 residues. V was cut by 3 bases and J by 3 bases, with 9 bases left in between. The CDR3 DNA is TGCGCCAGCAGCCAGGGGGACAACTACAATGAGCAGTTCTTC. Its protein product is CASSQGDNYNEQFF.

The chain is built from TRBV6-1 and TRBJ2-7; 11 bases are a match to TRBD2. The CDR3 loop spans 15 amino acids. Germline V CDR1 and CDR2: MNHNS, SASEGT. Losses at the gene ends were 5 bases for V and 6 bases for J; bases not matched to a gene: 9. CDR3 nucleotides: TGTGCCAGCAGTCGCGGGACTAGCGGTATTAGCGAGCAGTACTTC. Translation: CASSRGTSGISEQYF.

The chain carries TRBV2 and TRBJ2-3; the D gene is possibly TRBD2 (5 bases). Trimming removed 4 bases at V and 2 bases at J, with 13 bases between. This CDR3 contains 15 residues. The germline gives CDR1 SNHLY, CDR2 FYNNEI. DNA of the CDR3: TGTGCCAGCAGTGTCGGGGTGAAGCACACAGATACGCAGTATTTT. Its protein product is CASSVGVKHTDTQYF.